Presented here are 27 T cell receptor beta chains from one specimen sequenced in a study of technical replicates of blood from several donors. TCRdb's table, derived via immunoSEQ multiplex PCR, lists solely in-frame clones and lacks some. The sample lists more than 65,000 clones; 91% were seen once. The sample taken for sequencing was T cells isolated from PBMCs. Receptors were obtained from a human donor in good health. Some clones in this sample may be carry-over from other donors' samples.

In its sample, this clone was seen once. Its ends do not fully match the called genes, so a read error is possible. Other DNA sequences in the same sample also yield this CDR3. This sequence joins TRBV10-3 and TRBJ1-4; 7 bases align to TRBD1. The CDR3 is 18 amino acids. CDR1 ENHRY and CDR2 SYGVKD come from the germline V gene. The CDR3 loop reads CAIPKRTGKRGTNEKLFF. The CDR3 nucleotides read TGTGCCATACCGAAAAGGACAGGCAAGAGGGGAACTAATGAAAAACTATTTTTT.

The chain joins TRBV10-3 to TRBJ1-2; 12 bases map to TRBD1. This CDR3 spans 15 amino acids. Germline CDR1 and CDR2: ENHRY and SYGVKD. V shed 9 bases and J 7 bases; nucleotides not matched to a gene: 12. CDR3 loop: CAIDTGTGGEGGYTF. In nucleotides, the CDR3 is TGTGCCATAGATACCGGGACAGGGGGCGAAGGTGGCTACACCTTC.

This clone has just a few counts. DNA of the CDR3: TGTGCCAGCATCCCCTCGTGGGATAGGGGCACTGAAGCTTTCTTT. Residues: CASIPSWDRGTEAFF. The chain joins TRBV6-5 to TRBJ1-1; maybe TRBD1 (5 bases). The CDR3 sequence is 15 residues long. Germline V gene lookup returns CDR1 MNHEY and CDR2 SVGAGI. V was cut by 7 bases and J by 4 bases, with 19 bases left in between.

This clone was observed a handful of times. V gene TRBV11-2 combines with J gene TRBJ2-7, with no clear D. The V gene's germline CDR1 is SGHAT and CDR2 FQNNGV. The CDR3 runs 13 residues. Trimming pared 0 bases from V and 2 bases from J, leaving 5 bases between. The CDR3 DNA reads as TGTGCCAGCAGCTTAGACGTCCCCTACGAGCAGTACTTC. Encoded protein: CASSLDVPYEQYF. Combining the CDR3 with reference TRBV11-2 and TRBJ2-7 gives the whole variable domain EAGVAQSPRYKIIEKRQSVAFWCNPISGHATLYWYQQILGQGPKLLIQFQNNGVVDDSQLPKDRFSAERLKGVDSTLKIQPAKLEDSAVYLCASSLDVPYEQYFGPGTRLTVT.

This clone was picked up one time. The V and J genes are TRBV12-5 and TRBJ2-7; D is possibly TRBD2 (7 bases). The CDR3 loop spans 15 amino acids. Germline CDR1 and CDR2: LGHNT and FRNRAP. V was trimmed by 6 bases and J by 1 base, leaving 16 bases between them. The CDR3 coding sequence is TGTGCTAGTGGACCCTTAGGGGGGGCGTCCTACGAGCAGTACTTC. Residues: CASGPLGGASYEQYF.

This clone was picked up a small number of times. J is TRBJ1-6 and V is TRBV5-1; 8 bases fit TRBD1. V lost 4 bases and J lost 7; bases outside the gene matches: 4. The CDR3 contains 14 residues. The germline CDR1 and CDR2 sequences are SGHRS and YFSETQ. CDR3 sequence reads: CASSPGQANSPLHF. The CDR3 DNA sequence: TGCGCCAGCAGCCCGGGACAGGCAAATTCACCCCTCCACTTT.

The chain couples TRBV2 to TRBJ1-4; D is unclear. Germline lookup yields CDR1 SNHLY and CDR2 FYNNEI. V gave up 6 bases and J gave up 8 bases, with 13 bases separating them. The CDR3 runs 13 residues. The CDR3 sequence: CASRAPPAEKLFF. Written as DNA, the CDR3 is TGTGCCAGCAGGGCCCCACCCGCCGAAAAACTGTTTTTT.

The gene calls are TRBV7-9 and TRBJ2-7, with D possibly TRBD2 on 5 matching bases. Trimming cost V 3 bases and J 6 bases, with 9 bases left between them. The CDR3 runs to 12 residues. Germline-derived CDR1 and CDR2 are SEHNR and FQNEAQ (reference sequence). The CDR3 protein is CASSLVEGEQYF. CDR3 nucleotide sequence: TGTGCCAGCAGCTTGGTCGAGGGCGAGCAGTACTTC.

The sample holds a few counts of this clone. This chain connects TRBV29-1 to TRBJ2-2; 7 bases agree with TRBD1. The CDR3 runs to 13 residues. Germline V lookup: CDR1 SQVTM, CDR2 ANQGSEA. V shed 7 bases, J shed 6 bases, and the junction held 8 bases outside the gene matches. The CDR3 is CSARTGEAGELFF. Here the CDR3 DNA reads TGCAGCGCTCGTACAGGGGAAGCCGGGGAGCTGTTTTTT.

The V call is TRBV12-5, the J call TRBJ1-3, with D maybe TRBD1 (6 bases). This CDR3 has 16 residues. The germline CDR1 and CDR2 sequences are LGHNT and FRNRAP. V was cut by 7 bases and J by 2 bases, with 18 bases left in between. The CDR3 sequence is CASAKGQTQAGNTIYF. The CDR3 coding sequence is TGTGCTAGTGCGAAAGGACAGACCCAGGCTGGAAACACCATATATTTT.

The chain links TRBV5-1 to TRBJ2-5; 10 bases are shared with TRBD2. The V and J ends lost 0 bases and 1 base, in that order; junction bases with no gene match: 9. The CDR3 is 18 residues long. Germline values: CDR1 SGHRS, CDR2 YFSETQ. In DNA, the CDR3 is TGCGCCAGCAGCTTGGGAGGTAGCGGGGGGTTCTTCCAAGAGACCCAGTACTTC. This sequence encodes CASSLGGSGGFFQETQYF.

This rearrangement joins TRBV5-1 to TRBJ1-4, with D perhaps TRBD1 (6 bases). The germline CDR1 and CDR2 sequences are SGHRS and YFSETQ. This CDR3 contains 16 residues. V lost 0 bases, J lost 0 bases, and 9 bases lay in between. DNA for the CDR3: TGCGCCAGCAGCTTGGGCAGGGGACCAACTAATGAAAAACTGTTTTTT. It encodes CASSLGRGPTNEKLFF. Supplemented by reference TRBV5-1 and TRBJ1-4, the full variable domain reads KAGVTQTPRYLIKTRGQQVTLSCSPISGHRSVSWYQQTPGQGLQFLFEYFSETQRNKGNFPGRFSGRQFSNSRSEMNVSTLELGDSALYLCASSLGRGPTNEKLFFGSGTQLSVL.

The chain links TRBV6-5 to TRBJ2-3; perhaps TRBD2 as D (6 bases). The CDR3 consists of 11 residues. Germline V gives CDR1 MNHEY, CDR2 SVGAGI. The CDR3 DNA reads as TGTGCGACCATGGGGGGAGATACGCAGTATTTT. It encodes CATMGGDTQYF.

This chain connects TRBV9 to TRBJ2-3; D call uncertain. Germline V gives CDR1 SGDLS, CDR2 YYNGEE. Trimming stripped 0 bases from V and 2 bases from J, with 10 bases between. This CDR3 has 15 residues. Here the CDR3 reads CASSVVAGNTDTQYF. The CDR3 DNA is TGTGCCAGCAGCGTAGTGGCAGGCAACACAGATACGCAGTATTTT.

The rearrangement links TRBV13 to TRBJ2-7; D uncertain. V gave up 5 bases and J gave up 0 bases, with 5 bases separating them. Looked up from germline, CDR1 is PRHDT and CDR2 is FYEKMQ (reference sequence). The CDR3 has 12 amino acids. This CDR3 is CASSPSSYEQYF. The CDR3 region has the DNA TGTGCCAGCAGCCCTTCCTCCTACGAGCAGTACTTC.

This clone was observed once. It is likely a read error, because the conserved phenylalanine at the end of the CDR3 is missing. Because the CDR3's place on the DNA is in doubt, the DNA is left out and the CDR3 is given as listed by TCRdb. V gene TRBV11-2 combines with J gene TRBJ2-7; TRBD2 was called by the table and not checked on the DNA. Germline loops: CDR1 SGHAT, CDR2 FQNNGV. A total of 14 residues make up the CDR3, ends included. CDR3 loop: CASSSLAGGLFPYS.

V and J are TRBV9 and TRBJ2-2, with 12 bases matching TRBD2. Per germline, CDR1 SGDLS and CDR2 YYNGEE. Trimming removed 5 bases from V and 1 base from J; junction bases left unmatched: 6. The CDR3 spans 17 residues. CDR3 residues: CASSTMGLAGNTGELFF. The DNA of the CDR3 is TGTGCCAGCAGTACAATGGGACTAGCGGGGAACACCGGGGAGCTGTTTTTT.

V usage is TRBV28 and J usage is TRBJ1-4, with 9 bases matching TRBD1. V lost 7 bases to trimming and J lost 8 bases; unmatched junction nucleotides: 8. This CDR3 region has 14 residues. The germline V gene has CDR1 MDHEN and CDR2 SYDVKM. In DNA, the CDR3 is TGTGCCAGCAACCTACAGGGGGCTAGCGAAAAACTGTTTTTT. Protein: CASNLQGASEKLFF.

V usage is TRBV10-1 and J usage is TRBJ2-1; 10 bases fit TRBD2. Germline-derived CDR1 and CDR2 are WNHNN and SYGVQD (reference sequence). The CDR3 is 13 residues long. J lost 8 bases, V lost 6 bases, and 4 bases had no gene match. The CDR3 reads CASSYLAGDEQFF. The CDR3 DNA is TGCGCCAGCAGCTATCTAGCGGGGGATGAGCAGTTCTTC.

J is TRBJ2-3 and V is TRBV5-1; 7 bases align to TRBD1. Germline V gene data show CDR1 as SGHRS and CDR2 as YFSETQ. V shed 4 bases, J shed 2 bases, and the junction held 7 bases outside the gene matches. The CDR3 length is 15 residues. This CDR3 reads CASSLGTANTDTQYF. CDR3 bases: TGCGCCAGCAGCCTAGGGACAGCCAACACAGATACGCAGTATTTT.

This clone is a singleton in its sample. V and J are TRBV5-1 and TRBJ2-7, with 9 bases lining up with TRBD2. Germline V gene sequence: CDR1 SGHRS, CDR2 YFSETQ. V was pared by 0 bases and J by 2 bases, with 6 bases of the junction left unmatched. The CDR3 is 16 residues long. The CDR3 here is CASSLAFASGTYEQYF. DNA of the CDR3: TGCGCCAGCAGCTTGGCCTTCGCTAGCGGGACCTACGAGCAGTACTTC.

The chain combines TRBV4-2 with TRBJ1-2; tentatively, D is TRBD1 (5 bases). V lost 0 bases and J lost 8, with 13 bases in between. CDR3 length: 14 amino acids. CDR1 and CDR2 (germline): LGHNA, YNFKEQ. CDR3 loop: CASSQDRGGDGYTF. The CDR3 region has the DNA TGTGCCAGCAGCCAAGATCGCGGGGGGGACGGCTACACCTTC.

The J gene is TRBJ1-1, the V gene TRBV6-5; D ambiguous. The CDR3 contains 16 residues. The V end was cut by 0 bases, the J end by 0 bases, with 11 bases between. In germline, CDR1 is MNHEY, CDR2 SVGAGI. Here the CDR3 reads CASSYSTPRLNTEAFF. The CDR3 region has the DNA TGTGCCAGCAGTTACTCAACACCGCGGCTGAACACTGAAGCTTTCTTT.

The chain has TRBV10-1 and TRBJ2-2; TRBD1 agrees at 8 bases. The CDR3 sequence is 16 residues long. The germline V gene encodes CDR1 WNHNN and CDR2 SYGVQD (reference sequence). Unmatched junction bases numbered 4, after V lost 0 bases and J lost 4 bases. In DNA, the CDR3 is TGCGCCAGCAGTGAGTCATGGACAGGGCGCACCGGGGAGCTGTTTTTT. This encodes CASSESWTGRTGELFF.

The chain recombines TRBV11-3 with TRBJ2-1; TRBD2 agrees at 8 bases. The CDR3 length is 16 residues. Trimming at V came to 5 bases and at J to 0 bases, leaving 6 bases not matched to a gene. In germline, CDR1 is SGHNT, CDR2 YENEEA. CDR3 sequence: CASSPQRESSYNEQFF. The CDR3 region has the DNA TGTGCCAGCAGCCCACAGCGGGAGAGCTCCTACAATGAGCAGTTCTTC.

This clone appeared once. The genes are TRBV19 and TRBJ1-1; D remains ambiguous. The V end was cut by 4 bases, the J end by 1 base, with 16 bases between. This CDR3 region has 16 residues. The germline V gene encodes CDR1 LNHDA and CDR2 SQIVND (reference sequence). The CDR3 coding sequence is TGTGCCAGTAGTACCCAATATTTGGCGGCGAACACTGAAGCTTTCTTT. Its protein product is CASSTQYLAANTEAFF.

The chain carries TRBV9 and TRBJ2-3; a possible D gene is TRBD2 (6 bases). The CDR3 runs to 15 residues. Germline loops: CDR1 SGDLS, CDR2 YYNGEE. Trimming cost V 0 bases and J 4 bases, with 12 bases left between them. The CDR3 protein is CASSVGGTLADTQYF. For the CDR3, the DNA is TGTGCCAGCAGCGTAGGGGGGACTTTAGCAGATACGCAGTATTTT.